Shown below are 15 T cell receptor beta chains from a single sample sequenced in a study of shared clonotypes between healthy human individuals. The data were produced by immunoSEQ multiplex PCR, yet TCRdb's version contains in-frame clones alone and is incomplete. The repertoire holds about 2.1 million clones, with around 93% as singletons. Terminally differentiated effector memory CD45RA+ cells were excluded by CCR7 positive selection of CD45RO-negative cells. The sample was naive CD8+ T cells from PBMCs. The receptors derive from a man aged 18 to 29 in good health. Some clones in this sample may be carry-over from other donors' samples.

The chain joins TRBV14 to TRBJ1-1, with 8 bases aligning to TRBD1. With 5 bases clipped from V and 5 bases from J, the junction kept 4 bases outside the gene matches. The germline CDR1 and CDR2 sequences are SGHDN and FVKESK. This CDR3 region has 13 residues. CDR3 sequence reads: CASSDRGSTEAFF. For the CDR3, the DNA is TGTGCCAGCAGCGACAGGGGTTCTACTGAAGCTTTCTTT.

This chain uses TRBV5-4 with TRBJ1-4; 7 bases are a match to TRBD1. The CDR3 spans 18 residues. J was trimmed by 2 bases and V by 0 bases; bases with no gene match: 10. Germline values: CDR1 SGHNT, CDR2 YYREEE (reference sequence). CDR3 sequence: CASSLVLQGRGTNEKLFF. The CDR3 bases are TGTGCCAGCAGCTTGGTCCTACAGGGGCGGGGTACTAATGAAAAACTGTTTTTT.

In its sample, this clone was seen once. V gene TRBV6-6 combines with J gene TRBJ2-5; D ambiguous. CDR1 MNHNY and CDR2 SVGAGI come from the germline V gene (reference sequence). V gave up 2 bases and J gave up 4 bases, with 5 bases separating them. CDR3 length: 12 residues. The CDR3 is CASSYQTETQYF. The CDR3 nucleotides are TGTGCCAGCAGTTACCAGACAGAGACCCAGTACTTC.

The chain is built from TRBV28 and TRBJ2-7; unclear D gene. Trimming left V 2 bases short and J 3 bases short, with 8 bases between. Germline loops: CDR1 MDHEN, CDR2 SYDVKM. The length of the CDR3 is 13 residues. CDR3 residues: CASSLGHGYEQYF. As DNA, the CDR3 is TGTGCCAGCAGTTTAGGGCACGGCTACGAGCAGTACTTC.

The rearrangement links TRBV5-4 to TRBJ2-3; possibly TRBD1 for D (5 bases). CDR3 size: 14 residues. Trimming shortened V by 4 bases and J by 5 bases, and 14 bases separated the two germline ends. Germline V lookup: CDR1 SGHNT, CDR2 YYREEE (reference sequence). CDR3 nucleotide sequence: TGTGCCAGCAGCATCAAGGGGATCGAAGATACGCAGTATTTT. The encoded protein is CASSIKGIEDTQYF.

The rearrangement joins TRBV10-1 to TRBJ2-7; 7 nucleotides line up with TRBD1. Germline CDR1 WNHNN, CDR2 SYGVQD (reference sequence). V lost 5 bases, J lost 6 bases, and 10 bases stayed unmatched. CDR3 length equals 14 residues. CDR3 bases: TGCGCCAGCAGTCCCGGGACAGTACTTGGCGAGCAGTACTTC. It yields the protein CASSPGTVLGEQYF.

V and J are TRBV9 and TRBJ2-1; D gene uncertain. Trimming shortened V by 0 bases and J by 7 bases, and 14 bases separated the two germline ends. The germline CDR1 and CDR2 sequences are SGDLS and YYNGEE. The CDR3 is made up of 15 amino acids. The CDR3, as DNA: TGTGCCAGCAGCGTAGGGTTGGGGAAAACTAATGAGCAGTTCTTC. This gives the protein CASSVGLGKTNEQFF.

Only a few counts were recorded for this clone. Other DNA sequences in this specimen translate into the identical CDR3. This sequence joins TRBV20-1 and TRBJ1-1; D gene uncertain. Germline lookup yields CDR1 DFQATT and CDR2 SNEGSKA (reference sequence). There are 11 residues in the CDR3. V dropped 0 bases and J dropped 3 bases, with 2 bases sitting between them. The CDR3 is CSAREYTEAFF. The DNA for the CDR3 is TGCAGTGCTAGAGAGTACACTGAAGCTTTCTTT.

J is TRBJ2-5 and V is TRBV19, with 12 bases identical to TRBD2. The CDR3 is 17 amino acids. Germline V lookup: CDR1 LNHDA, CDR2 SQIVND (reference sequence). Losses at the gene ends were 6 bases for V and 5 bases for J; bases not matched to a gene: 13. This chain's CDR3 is CASRRTSGIGERETQYF. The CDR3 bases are TGTGCCAGTAGAAGGACTAGCGGGATTGGGGAGAGGGAGACCCAGTACTTC.

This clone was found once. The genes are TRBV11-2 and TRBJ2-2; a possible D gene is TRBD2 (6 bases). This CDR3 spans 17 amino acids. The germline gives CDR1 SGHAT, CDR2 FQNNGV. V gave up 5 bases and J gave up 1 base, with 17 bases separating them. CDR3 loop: CASSPGWRGMNTGELFF. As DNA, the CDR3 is TGTGCCAGCAGCCCTGGATGGCGGGGAATGAACACCGGGGAGCTGTTTTTT.

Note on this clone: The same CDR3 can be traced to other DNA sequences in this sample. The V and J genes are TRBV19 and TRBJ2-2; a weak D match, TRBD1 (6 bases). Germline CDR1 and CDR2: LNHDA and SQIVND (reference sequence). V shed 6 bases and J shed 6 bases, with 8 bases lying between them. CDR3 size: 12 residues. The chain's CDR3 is CASRQGAGELFF. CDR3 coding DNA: TGTGCCAGTAGACAGGGTGCCGGGGAGCTGTTTTTT.

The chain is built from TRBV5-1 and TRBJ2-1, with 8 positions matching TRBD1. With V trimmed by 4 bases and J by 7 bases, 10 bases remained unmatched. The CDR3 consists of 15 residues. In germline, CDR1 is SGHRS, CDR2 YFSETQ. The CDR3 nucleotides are TGCGCCAGCAGCCACCCCGGACAGGGAAGGAATGAGCAGTTCTTC. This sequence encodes CASSHPGQGRNEQFF.

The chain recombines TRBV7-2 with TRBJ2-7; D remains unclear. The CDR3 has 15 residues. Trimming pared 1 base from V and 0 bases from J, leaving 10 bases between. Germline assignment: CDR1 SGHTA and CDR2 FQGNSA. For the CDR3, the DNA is TGTGCCAGCAGCTTAGTAGTGAAGAGCTCCTACGAGCAGTACTTC. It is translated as CASSLVVKSSYEQYF. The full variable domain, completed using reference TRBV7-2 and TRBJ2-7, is GAGVSQSPSNKVTEKGKDVELRCDPISGHTALYWYRQSLGQGLEFLIYFQGNSAPDKSGLPSDRFSAERTGGSVSTLTIQRTQQEDSAVYLCASSLVVKSSYEQYFGPGTRLTVT.

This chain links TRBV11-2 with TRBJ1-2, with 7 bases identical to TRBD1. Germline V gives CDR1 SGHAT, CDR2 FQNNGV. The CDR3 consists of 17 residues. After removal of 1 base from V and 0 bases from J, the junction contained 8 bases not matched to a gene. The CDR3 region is CASSLAGQTTSNYGYTF. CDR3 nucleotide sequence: TGTGCCAGCAGCTTAGCGGGACAGACGACCTCTAACTATGGCTACACCTTC.

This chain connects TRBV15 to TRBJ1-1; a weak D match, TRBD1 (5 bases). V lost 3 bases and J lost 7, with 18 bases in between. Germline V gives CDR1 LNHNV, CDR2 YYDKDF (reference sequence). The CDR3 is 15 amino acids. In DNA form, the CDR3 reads TGTGCCACCAGCAGTCCGAGGGGCCCGATTGATGAAGCTTTCTTT. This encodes CATSSPRGPIDEAFF.